The present entry profiles one T cell receptor beta chain with its context. The antigen is not known. These data belong to a study of a mutant IDH1 vaccine in newly diagnosed glioma. About the research overall: The initiation of vaccination occurred 4-6 weeks after radiotherapy alone, or with temozolomide cycles. Earlier treatment was radiotherapy, temozolomide, or both, with most getting both.

Per germline, CDR1 ENHRY and CDR2 SYGVKD. Trimming stripped 0 bases from V and 6 bases from J, with 15 bases between. The CDR3 spans 16 residues. Time point given: week 47, end of study. It was 300 ug of mutant IDH1 20-mer peptide that made up each vaccine dose, given with topical imiquimod. Patients were given eight vaccinations, scheduled in weeks 1, 3, 5, 7, 11, 15, 19 and 23. Here immunoSEQ multiplex PCR was the method, and the copy in TCRdb shows in-frame clones only, minus some. The sample lists tens of thousands of clones, about four fifths occurring once. The rearrangement links TRBV10-3 to TRBJ1-5, with D possibly TRBD1 on 6 matching bases. The TCR comes from a man aged 40-49 years with glioma. The sequencing here drew on PBMCs, taken from a glioma patient whose treatment included an IDH1 peptide vaccine. CDR3 sequence reads: CAISESGARYGQPQHF. CDR3 nucleotide sequence: TGTGCCATCAGTGAGTCGGGGGCCCGTTACGGTCAGCCCCAGCATTTT.